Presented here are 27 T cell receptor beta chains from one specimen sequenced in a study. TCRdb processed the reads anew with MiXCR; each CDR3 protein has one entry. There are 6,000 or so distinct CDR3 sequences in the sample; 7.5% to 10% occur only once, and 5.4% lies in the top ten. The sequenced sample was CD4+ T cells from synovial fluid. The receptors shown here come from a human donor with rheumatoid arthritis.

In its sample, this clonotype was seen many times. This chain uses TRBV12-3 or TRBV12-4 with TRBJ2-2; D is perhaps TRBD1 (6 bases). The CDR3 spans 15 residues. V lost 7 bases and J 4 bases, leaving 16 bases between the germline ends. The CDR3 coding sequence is TGTGCCAGCACCCCCAGGGGTGATGGCACCGGGGAGCTGTTTTTT. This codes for CASTPRGDGTGELFF.

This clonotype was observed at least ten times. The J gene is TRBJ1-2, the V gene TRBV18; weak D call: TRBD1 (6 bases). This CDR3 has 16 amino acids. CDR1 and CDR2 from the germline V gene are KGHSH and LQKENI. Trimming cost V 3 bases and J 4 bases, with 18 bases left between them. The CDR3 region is CASSPSEGVVGYGYTF. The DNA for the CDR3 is TGTGCCAGCTCACCCTCGGAGGGGGTAGTCGGCTATGGCTACACCTTC.

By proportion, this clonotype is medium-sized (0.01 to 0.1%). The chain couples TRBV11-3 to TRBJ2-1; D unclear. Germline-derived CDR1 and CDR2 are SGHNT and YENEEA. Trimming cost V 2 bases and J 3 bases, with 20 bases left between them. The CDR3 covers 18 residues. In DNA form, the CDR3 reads TGTGCCAGCAGCTTAAAGGTAGCAACAGATTTTAGCTACAATGAGCAGTTCTTC. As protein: CASSLKVATDFSYNEQFF.

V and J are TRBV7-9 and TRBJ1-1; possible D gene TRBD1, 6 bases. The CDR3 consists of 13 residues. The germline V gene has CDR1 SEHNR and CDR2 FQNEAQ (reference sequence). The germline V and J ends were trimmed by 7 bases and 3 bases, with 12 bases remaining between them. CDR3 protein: CASKQQGDTEAFF. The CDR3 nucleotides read TGTGCCAGCAAGCAACAGGGCGACACTGAAGCTTTCTTT. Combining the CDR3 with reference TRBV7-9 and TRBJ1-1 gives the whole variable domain DTGVSQNPRHKITKRGQNVTFRCDPISEHNRLYWYRQTLGQGPEFLTYFQNEAQLEKSRLLSDRFSAERPKGSFSTLEIQRTEQGDSAMYLCASKQQGDTEAFFGQGTRLTVV.

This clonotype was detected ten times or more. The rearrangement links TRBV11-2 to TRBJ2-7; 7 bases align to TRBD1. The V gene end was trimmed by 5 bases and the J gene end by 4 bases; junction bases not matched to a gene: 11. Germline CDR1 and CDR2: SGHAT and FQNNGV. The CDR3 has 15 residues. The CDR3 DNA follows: TGTGCCAGCAGCCCTCAAGGGGGCAACGGGTACGAGCAGTACTTC. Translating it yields CASSPQGGNGYEQYF.

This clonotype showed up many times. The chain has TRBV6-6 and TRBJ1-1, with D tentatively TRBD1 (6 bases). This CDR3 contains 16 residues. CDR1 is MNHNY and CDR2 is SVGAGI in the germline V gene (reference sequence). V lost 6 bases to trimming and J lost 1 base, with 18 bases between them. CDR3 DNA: TGTGCCAGCAGCCCCGGACTGAGGGACACGAACACTGAAGCTTTCTTT. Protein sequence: CASSPGLRDTNTEAFF.

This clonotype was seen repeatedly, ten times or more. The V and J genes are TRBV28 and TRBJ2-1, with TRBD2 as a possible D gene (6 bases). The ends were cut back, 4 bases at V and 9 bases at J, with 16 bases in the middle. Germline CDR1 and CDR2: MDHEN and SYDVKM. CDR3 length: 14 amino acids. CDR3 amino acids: CASSSYYVGSEQFF. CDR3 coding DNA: TGTGCCAGCAGTTCCTACTATGTCGGGAGTGAGCAGTTCTTC.

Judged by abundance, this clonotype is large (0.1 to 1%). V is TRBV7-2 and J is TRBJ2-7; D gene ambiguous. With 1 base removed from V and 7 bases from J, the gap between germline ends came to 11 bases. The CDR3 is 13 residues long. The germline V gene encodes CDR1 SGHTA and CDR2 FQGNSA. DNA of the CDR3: TGTGCCAGCAGCTTAGGACTGCACCGGGAGCAGTACTTC. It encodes CASSLGLHREQYF.

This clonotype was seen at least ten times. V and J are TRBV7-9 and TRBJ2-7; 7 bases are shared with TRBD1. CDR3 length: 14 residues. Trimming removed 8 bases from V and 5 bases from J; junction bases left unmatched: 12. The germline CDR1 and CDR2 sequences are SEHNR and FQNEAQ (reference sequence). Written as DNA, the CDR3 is TGTGCCAGCGAACGTGTATGGACAGGAGACGAGCAGTACTTC. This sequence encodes CASERVWTGDEQYF.

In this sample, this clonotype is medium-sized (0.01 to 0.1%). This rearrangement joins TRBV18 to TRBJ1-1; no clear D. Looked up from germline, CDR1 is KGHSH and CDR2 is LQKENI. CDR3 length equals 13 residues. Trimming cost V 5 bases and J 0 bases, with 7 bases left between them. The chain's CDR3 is CASSVSMNTEAFF. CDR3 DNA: TGTGCCAGCTCAGTTAGCATGAACACTGAAGCTTTCTTT.

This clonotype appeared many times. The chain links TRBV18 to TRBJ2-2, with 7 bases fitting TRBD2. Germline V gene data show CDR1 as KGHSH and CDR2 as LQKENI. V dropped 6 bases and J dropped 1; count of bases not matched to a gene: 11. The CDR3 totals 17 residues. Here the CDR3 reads CASSPGTTIMNTGELFF. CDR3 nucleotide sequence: TGTGCCAGCTCCCCCGGGACTACCATAATGAACACCGGGGAGCTGTTTTTT.

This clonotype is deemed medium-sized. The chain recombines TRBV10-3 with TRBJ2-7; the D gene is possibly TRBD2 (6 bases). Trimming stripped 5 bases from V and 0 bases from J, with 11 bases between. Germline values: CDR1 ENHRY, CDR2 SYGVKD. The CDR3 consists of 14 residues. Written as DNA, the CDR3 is TGTGCCATCAGTCGGGACTCTAGCTCCTACGAGCAGTACTTC. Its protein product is CAISRDSSSYEQYF.

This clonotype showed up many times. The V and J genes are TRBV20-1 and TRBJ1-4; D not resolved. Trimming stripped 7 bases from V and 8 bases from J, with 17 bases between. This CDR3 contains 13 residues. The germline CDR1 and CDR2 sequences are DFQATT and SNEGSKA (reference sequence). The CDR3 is CSVLPGMGEKLFF. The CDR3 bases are TGCAGTGTTCTACCGGGGATGGGAGAAAAACTGTTTTTT.

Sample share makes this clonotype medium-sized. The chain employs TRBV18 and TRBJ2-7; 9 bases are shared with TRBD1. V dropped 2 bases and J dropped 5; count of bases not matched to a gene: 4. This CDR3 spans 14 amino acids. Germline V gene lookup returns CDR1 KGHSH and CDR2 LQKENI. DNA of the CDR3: TGTGCCAGCTCACCAGGGACAGGGAGGGACGAGCAGTACTTC. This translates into CASSPGTGRDEQYF.

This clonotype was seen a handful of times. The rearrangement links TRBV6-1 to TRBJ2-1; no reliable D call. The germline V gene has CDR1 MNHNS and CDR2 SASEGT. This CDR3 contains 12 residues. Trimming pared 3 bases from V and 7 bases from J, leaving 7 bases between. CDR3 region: CASSDLGNEQFF. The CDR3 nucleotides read TGTGCCAGCAGTGATTTAGGGAATGAGCAGTTCTTC.

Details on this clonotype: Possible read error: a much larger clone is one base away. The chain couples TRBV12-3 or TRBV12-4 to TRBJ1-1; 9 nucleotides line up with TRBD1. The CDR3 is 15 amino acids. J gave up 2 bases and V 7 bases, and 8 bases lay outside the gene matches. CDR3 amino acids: CASTGTGSGNTEAFF. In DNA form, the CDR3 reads TGTGCCAGCACCGGGACAGGGAGTGGAAACACTGAAGCTTTCTTT.

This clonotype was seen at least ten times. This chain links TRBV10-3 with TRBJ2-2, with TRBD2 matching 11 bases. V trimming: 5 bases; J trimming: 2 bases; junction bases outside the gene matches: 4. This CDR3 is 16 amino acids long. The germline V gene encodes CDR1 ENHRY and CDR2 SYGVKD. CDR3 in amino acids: CAISIAGGSNTGELFF. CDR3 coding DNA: TGTGCCATCAGTATAGCGGGAGGGAGCAACACCGGGGAGCTGTTTTTT.

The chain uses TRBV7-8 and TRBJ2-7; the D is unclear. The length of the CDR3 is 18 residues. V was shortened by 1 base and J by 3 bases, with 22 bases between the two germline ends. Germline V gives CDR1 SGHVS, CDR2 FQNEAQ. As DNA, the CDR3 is TGTGCCAGCAGCTTAGTGTTTTCTTCGGATCACTCTTTCTACGAGCAGTACTTC. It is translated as CASSLVFSSDHSFYEQYF. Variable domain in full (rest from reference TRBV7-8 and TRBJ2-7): GAGVSQSPRYKVAKRGQDVALRCDPISGHVSLFWYQQALGQGPEFLTYFQNEAQLDKSGLPSDRFFAERPEGSVSTLKIQRTQQEDSAVYLCASSLVFSSDHSFYEQYFGPGTRLTVT.

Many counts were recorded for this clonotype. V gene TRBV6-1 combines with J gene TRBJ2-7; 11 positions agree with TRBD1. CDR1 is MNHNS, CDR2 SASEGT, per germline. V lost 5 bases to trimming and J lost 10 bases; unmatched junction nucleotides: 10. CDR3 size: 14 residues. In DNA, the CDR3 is TGTGCCAGCAGTCCGGGGACAGGGGGAAGAGTTCAGTACTTC. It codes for CASSPGTGGRVQYF.

In nucleotides, the CDR3 is TGTGCCTGGAGTTTGGGTAGCGGTGATGAGCAGTTCTTC. It codes for CAWSLGSGDEQFF. V usage is TRBV30 and J usage is TRBJ2-1, with TRBD2 as a possible D gene (6 bases). The CDR3 spans 13 residues. Germline V lookup: CDR1 GTSNPN, CDR2 SVGIG (reference sequence). With 2 bases removed from V and 8 bases from J, the gap between germline ends came to 13 bases. Full variable domain (rest looked up from reference TRBV30 and TRBJ2-1): SQTIHQWPATLVQPVGSPLSLECTVEGTSNPNLYWYRQAAGRGLQLLFYSVGIGQISSEVPQNLSASRPQDRQFILSSKKLLLSDSGFYLCAWSLGSGDEQFFGPGTRLTVL.

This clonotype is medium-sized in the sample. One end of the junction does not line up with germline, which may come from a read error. In DNA form, the CDR3 reads TGTGCCAGCAGTTTAGGGACAGCACAAGAGACCCAGTACTTC. Encoded protein: CASSLGTAQETQYF. This rearrangement joins TRBV7-7 to TRBJ2-5, with TRBD1 matching 7 bases. This CDR3 comprises 14 residues. Germline V gives CDR1 SSHAT, CDR2 FNYEAQ (reference sequence).

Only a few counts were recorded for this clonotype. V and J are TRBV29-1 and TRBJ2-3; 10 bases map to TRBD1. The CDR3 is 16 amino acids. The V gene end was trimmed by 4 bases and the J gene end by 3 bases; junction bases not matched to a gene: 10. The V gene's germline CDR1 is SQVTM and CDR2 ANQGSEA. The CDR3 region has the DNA TGCAGCGTTGTCTCCGGGACAGGGGACATAACAGATACGCAGTATTTT. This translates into CSVVSGTGDITDTQYF.

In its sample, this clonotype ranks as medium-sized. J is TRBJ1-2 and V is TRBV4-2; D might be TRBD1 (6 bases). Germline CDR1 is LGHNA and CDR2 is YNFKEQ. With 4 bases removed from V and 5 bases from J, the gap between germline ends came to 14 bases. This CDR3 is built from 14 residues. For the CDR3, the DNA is TGTGCCAGCAGCCTAGACAGGCTTATATATGGCTACACCTTC. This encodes CASSLDRLIYGYTF.

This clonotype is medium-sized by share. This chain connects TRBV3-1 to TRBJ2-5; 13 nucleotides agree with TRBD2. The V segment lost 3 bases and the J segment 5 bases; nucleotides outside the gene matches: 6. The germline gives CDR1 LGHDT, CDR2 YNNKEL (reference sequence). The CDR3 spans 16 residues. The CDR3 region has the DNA TGTGCCAGCAGCCACTTGGGACTAGCGGGAACGGAGACCCAGTACTTC. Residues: CASSHLGLAGTETQYF.

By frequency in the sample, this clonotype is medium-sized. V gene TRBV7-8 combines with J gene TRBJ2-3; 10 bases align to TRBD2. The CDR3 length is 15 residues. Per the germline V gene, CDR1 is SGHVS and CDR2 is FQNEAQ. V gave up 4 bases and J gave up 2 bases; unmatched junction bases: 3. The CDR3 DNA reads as TGTGCCAGCAGCTCCCTAGCGGGAGTCACAGATACGCAGTATTTT. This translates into CASSSLAGVTDTQYF.

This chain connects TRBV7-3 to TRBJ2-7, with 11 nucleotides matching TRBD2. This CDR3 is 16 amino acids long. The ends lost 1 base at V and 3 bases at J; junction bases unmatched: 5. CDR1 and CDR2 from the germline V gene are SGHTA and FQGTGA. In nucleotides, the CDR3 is TGTGCCAGCAGCTTAAACGGACTAGCGGGTCGCTACGAGCAGTACTTC. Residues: CASSLNGLAGRYEQYF.

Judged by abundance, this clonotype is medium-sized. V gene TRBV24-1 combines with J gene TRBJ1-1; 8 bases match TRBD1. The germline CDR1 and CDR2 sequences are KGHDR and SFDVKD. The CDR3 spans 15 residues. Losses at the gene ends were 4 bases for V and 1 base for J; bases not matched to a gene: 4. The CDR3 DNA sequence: TGTGCCACCAGTGACGGACAGGGACAGAACACTGAAGCTTTCTTT. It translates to CATSDGQGQNTEAFF.